Listed below are T cell receptor beta chains from one sample, sequenced in a study of cytomegalovirus exposure and HLA in healthy donors. The protocol was immunoSEQ multiplex PCR, while the TCRdb copy is restricted to in-frame clones and leaves out a portion. In the table there are under 200,000 clones, just under 90% of which are singletons. Sequenced input: PBMCs. The receptor source for this set is a woman aged 18 to 35 in good health and CMV-seropositive. CDR3s include the opening cysteine and the closing phenylalanine or tryptophan. The D gene is left open where the match is weak. The size of a clone is reported for some rows only, either as once, few or many, or as a class for expanded clones.

TRBJ2-1 | TRBV6-1 | - | TRBD2 | TGTGCCAGCAGTGGACTAGCGGGAACTTCCTACAATGAGCAGTTCTTC | CASSGLAGTSYNEQFF
TRBJ2-3 | TRBV7-9 | - | TRBD2 | TGTGCCAGCAGCTCTAGCGGGAGCCCAGATACGCAGTATTTT | CASSSSGSPDTQYF
TRBJ1-3 | TRBV27 | - | TRBD1 | TGTGCCAGCAGTTTAACAGGGGAAGCCCCTCTCGACCCTGGAAACACCATATATTTT | CASSLTGEAPLDPGNTIYF
TRBJ1-1 | TRBV11-2 | - | - | TGTGCCAGCAGCCGACCGCTTACAGTGAACACTGAAGCTTTCTTT | CASSRPLTVNTEAFF
TRBJ1-5 | TRBV2 | - | TRBD1 | TGTGCCAGCAGTCGCAATCGGACAGGGGTGAAAGGGCAGCCCCAGCATTTT | CASSRNRTGVKGQPQHF
TRBJ2-1 | TRBV4-1 | once | - | TGCGCCAGCGGGCTTGGTAATGAGCAGTTCTTC | CASGLGNEQFF
TRBJ2-2 | TRBV28 | - | - | TGTGCCAGCAGCCCGACTTGGAACACCGGGGAGCTGTTTTTT | CASSPTWNTGELFF
TRBJ2-1 | TRBV4-2 | - | - | TGTGCCAGCAGCCACGGCAATGAGCAGTTCTTC | CASSHGNEQFF
TRBJ1-2 | TRBV6-5 | - | TRBD1 | TGTGCCAGCAGTTCATTCCGGGACAGGGAACATGGCTACACCTTC | CASSSFRDREHGYTF
TRBJ2-3 | TRBV5-1 | - | - | TGCGCCAGCAGCACAGGTCTATACACAGATACGCAGTATTTT | CASSTGLYTDTQYF
TRBJ2-7 | TRBV4-3 | - | - | TGCGCCAGCAGCCAAGAACCAGGTTTTAACTACGAGCAGTACTTC | CASSQEPGFNYEQYF
TRBJ1-4 | TRBV4-2 | - | - | TGTGCCAGCAGCCTGCAGCTAGGACAGCGAATTGGATTGGGTGAGAGGCTGTTTTTT | CASSLQLGQRIGLGERLFF
TRBJ2-5 | TRBV19 | - | - | TGTGCCACTGCTGACAGTCTCCAAGAGACCCAGTACTTC | CATADSLQETQYF
TRBJ2-7 | TRBV29-1 | - | - | TGCAGCGTCGTTCGGGCAGGGAGGTCGTACGAGCAGTACTTC | CSVVRAGRSYEQYF
TRBJ2-7 | TRBV28 | - | TRBD1 | TGTGCCAGCAGGGGTATACCGGGACAGGCCTTACTCCTAGGGCAGTACTTC | CASRGIPGQALLLGQYF
TRBJ2-5 | TRBV11-2 | - | TRBD2 | TGTGCCAGCAGCTTAGTCGCTAGCGGGGGTTACCAAGAGACCCAGTACTTC | CASSLVASGGYQETQYF